This TCR beta chain was captured by sequencing in a study of neurological immune-mediated disorders. 5'RACE with 10-nucleotide random UMIs generated the cDNA. Using its own MiXCR run on the 5' RACE reads, TCRdb lists one record per CDR3 protein. The repertoire holds more than 50,000 distinct CDR3 sequences, with over 3.5% as singletons. Trimming removed 4 bases from V and 7 bases from J; junction bases left unmatched: 9. Germline values: CDR1 SGHVS, CDR2 FQNEAQ. CDR3 length: 15 amino acids. The sample holds many counts of this clonotype. PBMCs stored at -80 C, 2 million in total, were the source of the unsorted libraries.

The chain uses TRBV7-8 and TRBJ2-4; 8 bases align to TRBD1. The specimen was PBMCs. This TCR was recovered from a woman between 50 and 59 years old with multiple sclerosis. The CDR3 DNA reads as TGTGCCAGCAGCTCCGGGACAGGAGGATATAACATTCAGTACTTC. Residues: CASSSGTGGYNIQYF. The full variable domain, with the rest looked up from reference TRBV7-8 and TRBJ2-4, is GAGVSQSPRYKVAKRGQDVALRCDPISGHVSLFWYQQALGQGPEFLTYFQNEAQLDKSGLPSDRFFAERPEGSVSTLKIQRTQQEDSAVYLCASSSGTGGYNIQYFGAGTRLSVL.